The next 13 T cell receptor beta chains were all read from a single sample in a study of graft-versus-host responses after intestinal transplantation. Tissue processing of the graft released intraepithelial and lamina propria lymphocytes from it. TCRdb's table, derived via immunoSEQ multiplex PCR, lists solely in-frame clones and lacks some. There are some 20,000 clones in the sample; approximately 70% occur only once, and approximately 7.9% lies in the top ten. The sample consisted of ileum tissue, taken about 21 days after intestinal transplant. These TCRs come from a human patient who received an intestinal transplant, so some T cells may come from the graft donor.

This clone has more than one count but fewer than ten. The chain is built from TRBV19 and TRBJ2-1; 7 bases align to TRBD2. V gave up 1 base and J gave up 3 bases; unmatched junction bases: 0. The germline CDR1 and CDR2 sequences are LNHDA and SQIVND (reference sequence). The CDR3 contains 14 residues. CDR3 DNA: TGTGCCAGTAGTATAGGCGGGGGCTACAATGAGCAGTTCTTC. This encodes CASSIGGGYNEQFF. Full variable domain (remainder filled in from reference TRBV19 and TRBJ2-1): DGGITQSPKYLFRKEGQNVTLSCEQNLNHDAMYWYRQDPGQGLRLIYYSQIVNDFQKGDIAEGYSVSREKKESFPLTVTSAQKNPTAFYLCASSIGGGYNEQFFGPGTRLTVL.

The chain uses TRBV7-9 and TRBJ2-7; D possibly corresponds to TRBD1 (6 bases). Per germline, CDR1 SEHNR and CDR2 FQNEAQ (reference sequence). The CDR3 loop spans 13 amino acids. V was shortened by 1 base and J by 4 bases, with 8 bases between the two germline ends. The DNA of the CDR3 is TGTGCCAGCAGCTTAGGACAGGTTTACGAGCAGTACTTC. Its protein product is CASSLGQVYEQYF. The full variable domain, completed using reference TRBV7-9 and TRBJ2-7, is DTGVSQNPRHKITKRGQNVTFRCDPISEHNRLYWYRQTLGQGPEFLTYFQNEAQLEKSRLLSDRFSAERPKGSFSTLEIQRTEQGDSAMYLCASSLGQVYEQYFGPGTRLTVT.

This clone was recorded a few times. In DNA form, the CDR3 reads TGTGCCTGGACAGGGGAAGATACGCAGTATTTT. It yields the protein CAWTGEDTQYF. The rearrangement links TRBV30 to TRBJ2-3; D may be TRBD1 (6 bases). This CDR3 comprises 11 residues. Per the germline V gene, CDR1 is GTSNPN and CDR2 is SVGIG (reference sequence). V lost 4 bases and J 5 bases, leaving 7 bases between the germline ends.

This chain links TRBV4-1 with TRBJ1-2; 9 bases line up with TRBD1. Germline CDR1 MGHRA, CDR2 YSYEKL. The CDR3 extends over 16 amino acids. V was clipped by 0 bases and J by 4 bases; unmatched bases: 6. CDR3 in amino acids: CASSQEDRGGFYGYTF. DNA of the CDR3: TGCGCCAGCAGCCAAGAGGACAGGGGAGGGTTCTATGGCTACACCTTC.

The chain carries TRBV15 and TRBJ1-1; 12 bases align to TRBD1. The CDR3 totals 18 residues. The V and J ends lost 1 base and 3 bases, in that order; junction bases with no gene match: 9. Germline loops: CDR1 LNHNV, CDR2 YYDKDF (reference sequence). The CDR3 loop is CATSRVRDRGPWDTEAFF. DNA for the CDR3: TGTGCCACCAGCAGAGTGCGGGACAGGGGGCCTTGGGACACTGAAGCTTTCTTT.

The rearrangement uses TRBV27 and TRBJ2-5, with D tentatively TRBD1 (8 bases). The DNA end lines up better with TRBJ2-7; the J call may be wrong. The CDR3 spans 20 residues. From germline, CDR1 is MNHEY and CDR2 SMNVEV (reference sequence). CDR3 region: CASSRRGLQGDKGLPYEQYF. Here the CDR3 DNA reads TGTGCCAGCAGTCGTAGGGGCCTACAGGGGGATAAGGGACTACCCTACGAGCAGTACTTC.

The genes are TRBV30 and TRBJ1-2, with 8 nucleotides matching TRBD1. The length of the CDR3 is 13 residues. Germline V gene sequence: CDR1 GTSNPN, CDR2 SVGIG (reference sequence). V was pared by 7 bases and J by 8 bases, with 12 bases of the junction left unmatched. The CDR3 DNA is TGTGCCTTGCATGGACAGGGAGCTGGAGGCTACACCTTC. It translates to CALHGQGAGGYTF.

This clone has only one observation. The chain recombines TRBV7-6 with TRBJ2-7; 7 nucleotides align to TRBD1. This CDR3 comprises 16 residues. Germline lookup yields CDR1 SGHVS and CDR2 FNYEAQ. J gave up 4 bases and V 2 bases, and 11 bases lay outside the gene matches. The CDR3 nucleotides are TGTGCCAGCAGCTTACGCTCGGGACAGACCCCGTACGAGCAGTACTTC. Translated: CASSLRSGQTPYEQYF. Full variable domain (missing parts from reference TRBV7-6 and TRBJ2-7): GAGVSQSPRYKVTKRGQDVALRCDPISGHVSLYWYRQALGQGPEFLTYFNYEAQQDKSGLPNDRFSAERPEGSISTLTIQRTEQRDSAMYRCASSLRSGQTPYEQYFGPGTRLTVT.

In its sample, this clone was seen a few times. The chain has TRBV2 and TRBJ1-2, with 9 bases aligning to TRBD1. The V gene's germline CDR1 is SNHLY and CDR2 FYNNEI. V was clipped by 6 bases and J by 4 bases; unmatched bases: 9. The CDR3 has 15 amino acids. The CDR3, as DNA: TGTGCCAGCAGAACCGGGACAGGGACTGTCTATGGCTACACCTTC. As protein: CASRTGTGTVYGYTF.

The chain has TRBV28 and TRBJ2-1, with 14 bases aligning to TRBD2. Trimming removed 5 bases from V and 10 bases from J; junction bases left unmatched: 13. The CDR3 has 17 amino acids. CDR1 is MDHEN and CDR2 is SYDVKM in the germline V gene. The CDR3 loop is CASSLPRGTSGRREQFF. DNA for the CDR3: TGTGCCAGCAGTCTACCTCGGGGGACTAGCGGGAGAAGGGAGCAGTTCTTC.

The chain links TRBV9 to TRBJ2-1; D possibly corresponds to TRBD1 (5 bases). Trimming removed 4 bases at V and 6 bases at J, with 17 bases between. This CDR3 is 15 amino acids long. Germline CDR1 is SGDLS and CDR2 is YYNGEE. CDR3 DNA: TGTGCCAGCAGCCCCTTGGCGACAGCGATCAATGAGCAGTTCTTC. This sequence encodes CASSPLATAINEQFF.

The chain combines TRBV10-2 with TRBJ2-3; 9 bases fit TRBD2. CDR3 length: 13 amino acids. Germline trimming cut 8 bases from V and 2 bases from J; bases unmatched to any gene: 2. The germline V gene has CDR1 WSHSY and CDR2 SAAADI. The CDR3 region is CASLAGYTDTQYF. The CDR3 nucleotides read TGCGCCAGCCTAGCGGGGTACACAGATACGCAGTATTTT.

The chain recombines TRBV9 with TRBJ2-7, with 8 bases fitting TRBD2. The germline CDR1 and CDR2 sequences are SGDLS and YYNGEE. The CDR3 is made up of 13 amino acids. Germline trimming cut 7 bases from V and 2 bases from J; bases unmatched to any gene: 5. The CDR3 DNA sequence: TGTGCCAGCGGCCCGGGACTAGCCTACGAGCAGTACTTC. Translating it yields CASGPGLAYEQYF.